These 18 T cell receptor beta chains originate from one sample sequenced in a study of patients and donors after allogeneic stem cell transplantation. In TCRdb, the RT-PCR reads were re-called with MiXCR into one record per CDR3 protein. Of about 160,000 distinct CDR3 sequences in the sample, about two fifths were seen once. Sequenced material: blood, either unsorted or a sorted T cell fraction (not recorded which). These receptors all come from a human donor who was either an allogeneic HSCT recipient or a stem cell or donor lymphocyte infusion donor (not recorded which). It is not recorded whose cells these are; they may come from a transplant donor.

With respect to this clonotype: The junction departs from the called germline gene at one end, perhaps through a read error. The V gene is TRBV28, the J gene TRBJ1-1, with D perhaps TRBD1 (6 bases). The V gene's germline CDR1 is MDHEN and CDR2 SYDVKM. The CDR3 contains 15 residues. CDR3 nucleotides: TGTGCCAGCAGTTTTCCCCCGGGGGCGAACACTGAAGCCTTCTTT. Protein: CASSFPPGANTEAFF.

This rearrangement joins TRBV10-3 to TRBJ1-3; the D gene is possibly TRBD1 (5 bases). Germline CDR1 reads ENHRY; CDR2 reads SYGVKD. V was cut by 6 bases and J by 4 bases, with 19 bases left in between. This CDR3 has 16 residues. The CDR3 region has the DNA TGTGCCATCAGGGCCCTTTGGACCTCAGGGGGAAACACCATATATTTT. Its translation: CAIRALWTSGGNTIYF.

The V gene is TRBV7-9, the J gene TRBJ1-1; D unresolved. Trimming removed 1 base at V and 0 bases at J, with 9 bases between. The germline CDR1 and CDR2 sequences are SEHNR and FQNEAQ (reference sequence). CDR3 length equals 15 residues. CDR3 sequence reads: CASSLGPGMNTEAFF. The CDR3 bases are TGTGCCAGCAGCTTAGGTCCGGGGATGAACACTGAAGCTTTCTTT.

This clonotype has a handful of counts. The chain carries TRBV29-1 and TRBJ1-3; D is ambiguous. The CDR3 extends over 13 amino acids. Trimming shortened V by 7 bases and J by 6 bases, and 16 bases separated the two germline ends. From germline, CDR1 is SQVTM and CDR2 ANQGSEA. CDR3 nucleotide sequence: TGCAGCGCAGAAGAGGCAGGTGAAAACACCATATATTTT. It translates to CSAEEAGENTIYF. Drawing the rest from reference TRBV29-1 and TRBJ1-3, the complete variable domain is SAVISQKPSRDICQRGTSLTIQCQVDSQVTMMFWYRQQPGQSLTLIATANQGSEATYESGFVIDKFPISRPNLTFSTLTVSNMSPEDSSIYLCSAEEAGENTIYFGEGSWLTVV.

This clonotype was observed a handful of times. The V call is TRBV27, the J call TRBJ1-1, with TRBD1 as a possible D gene (6 bases). Germline V gene data show CDR1 as MNHEY and CDR2 as SMNVEV (reference sequence). The V end was cut by 7 bases, the J end by 0 bases, with 21 bases between. This CDR3 has 17 amino acids. The CDR3 loop is CASIFLRGTKVNTEAFF. CDR3 in DNA: TGTGCCAGCATCTTTCTCAGGGGCACAAAAGTGAACACTGAAGCTTTCTTT.

This clonotype was seen a handful of times. The chain combines TRBV9 with TRBJ1-1; a weak D match, TRBD1 (5 bases). Germline V gene data show CDR1 as SGDLS and CDR2 as YYNGEE. V lost 0 bases to trimming and J lost 10 bases, with 10 bases between them. The CDR3 contains 12 residues. CDR3 nucleotide sequence: TGTGCCAGCAGCGTAGATACCGGGGGAGCTTTCTTT. Amino acid sequence: CASSVDTGGAFF.

This clonotype was recorded at least ten times. V gene TRBV10-3 combines with J gene TRBJ1-3; the match to TRBD1 covers 10 bases. CDR1 and CDR2 (germline): ENHRY, SYGVKD. The CDR3 length is 15 residues. Trimming took 7 bases from V and 0 from J; bases not matched to a gene: 3. The CDR3 sequence is CAIMTGGLSGNTIYF. The CDR3 bases are TGTGCCATCATGACAGGGGGCCTCTCTGGAAACACCATATATTTT.

This clonotype was counted between two and nine times. The V call is TRBV20-1, the J call TRBJ2-3, with 8 bases identical to TRBD1. There are 15 residues in the CDR3. J gave up 2 bases and V 5 bases, and 9 bases lay outside the gene matches. Germline CDR1 DFQATT, CDR2 SNEGSKA (reference sequence). The CDR3 is CSAEPDRDPTDTQYF. CDR3 nucleotides: TGCAGTGCTGAGCCGGACAGGGACCCCACAGATACGCAGTATTTT.

The V and J genes are TRBV9 and TRBJ2-5; D uncertain. This CDR3 spans 13 amino acids. The germline V and J ends were trimmed by 3 bases and 2 bases, with 8 bases remaining between them. Germline CDR1 reads SGDLS; CDR2 reads YYNGEE. CDR3 region: CASSEGSQETQYF. In nucleotides, the CDR3 is TGTGCCAGCAGCGAGGGATCACAAGAGACCCAGTACTTC.

This sequence joins TRBV9 and TRBJ2-3, with 8 bases lining up with TRBD1. Per the germline V gene, CDR1 is SGDLS and CDR2 is YYNGEE. Unmatched junction bases numbered 12, after V lost 4 bases and J lost 5 bases. The CDR3 runs to 16 residues. CDR3 region: CASSLGTGPKEDTQYF. The CDR3 nucleotides read TGTGCCAGCAGCCTCGGGACAGGACCCAAAGAAGATACGCAGTATTTT.

The rearrangement joins TRBV24-1 to TRBJ1-1; D remains ambiguous. The V and J ends lost 7 bases and 1 base respectively, with 12 bases between them. Germline V CDR1 and CDR2: KGHDR, SFDVKD. This CDR3 has 14 residues. CDR3 in amino acids: CATRSSRQNTEAFF. The CDR3 coding sequence is TGTGCCACCAGGAGTTCAAGACAGAACACTGAAGCTTTCTTT.

This clonotype was seen just once. This sequence joins TRBV20-1 and TRBJ2-7, with a weak D call TRBD1 (7 bases). CDR1 is DFQATT and CDR2 is SNEGSKA in the germline V gene (reference sequence). The V gene lost 5 bases and the J gene lost 3 bases, with 14 bases spanning the gap. There are 13 residues in the CDR3. Here the CDR3 DNA reads TGCAGTGCTCCCTGGCAGGGGGGCTACGAGCAGTACTTC. It translates to CSAPWQGGYEQYF.

In this sample, this clonotype turned up a few times. The chain uses TRBV12-3 or TRBV12-4 and TRBJ1-1, with 7 bases fitting TRBD1. Trimming took 6 bases from V and 4 from J; bases not matched to a gene: 11. The CDR3 runs 15 residues. The CDR3 loop is CASSPNLGGGTEAFF. As DNA, the CDR3 is TGTGCCAGCAGCCCCAATTTAGGGGGCGGCACTGAAGCTTTCTTT.

The table lists this clonotype with a few counts. The chain recombines TRBV6-5 with TRBJ2-1, with 10 bases matching TRBD1. Germline lookup yields CDR1 MNHEY and CDR2 SVGAGI. The V segment lost 5 bases and the J segment 7 bases; nucleotides outside the gene matches: 8. This CDR3 is 15 amino acids long. Written as DNA, the CDR3 is TGTGCCAGCAGTCCAAGACAGGGGGCGGGAAATGAGCAGTTCTTC. It yields the protein CASSPRQGAGNEQFF.

This chain joins TRBV4-1 and TRBJ2-3; 7 bases are shared with TRBD1. J gave up 2 bases and V 5 bases, and 7 bases lay outside the gene matches. Germline loops: CDR1 MGHRA, CDR2 YSYEKL. CDR3 length: 15 amino acids. The CDR3 spells CASSLGQQLTDTQYF. The DNA of the CDR3 is TGCGCCAGCAGCTTGGGACAGCAGCTCACAGATACGCAGTATTTT.

This clonotype was seen a few times. The genes are TRBV9 and TRBJ1-1; D unresolved. The length of the CDR3 is 13 residues. The V gene lost 4 bases and the J gene lost 5 bases, with 12 bases spanning the gap. Germline V CDR1 and CDR2: SGDLS, YYNGEE. The CDR3 spells CASSPSGVTEAFF. The CDR3 DNA reads as TGTGCCAGCAGCCCCAGCGGGGTGACTGAAGCTTTCTTT. Complete variable domain (other parts from reference TRBV9 and TRBJ1-1): DSGVTQTPKHLITATGQRVTLRCSPRSGDLSVYWYQQSLDQGLQFLIQYYNGEERAKGNILERFSAQQFPDLHSELNLSSLELGDSALYFCASSPSGVTEAFFGQGTRLTVV.

This clonotype appeared a few times. The rearrangement joins TRBV5-1 to TRBJ1-1; D unresolved. The germline gives CDR1 SGHRS, CDR2 YFSETQ. This CDR3 region has 14 residues. V shed 5 bases and J shed 1 base, with 12 bases lying between them. The CDR3 DNA is TGCGCCAGCAGGTGGGAGTCAGGGAACACTGAAGCTTTCTTT. Protein sequence: CASRWESGNTEAFF.

Many counts were recorded for this clonotype. V usage is TRBV29-1 and J usage is TRBJ1-2; D remains unclear. V was trimmed by 7 bases and J by 4 bases, leaving 16 bases between them. CDR3 length: 13 residues. Germline loops: CDR1 SQVTM, CDR2 ANQGSEA. In DNA form, the CDR3 reads TGCAGCGCCGGGGAACAAGCCACCTATGGCTACACCTTC. It yields the protein CSAGEQATYGYTF. Drawing the rest from reference TRBV29-1 and TRBJ1-2, the complete variable domain is SAVISQKPSRDICQRGTSLTIQCQVDSQVTMMFWYRQQPGQSLTLIATANQGSEATYESGFVIDKFPISRPNLTFSTLTVSNMSPEDSSIYLCSAGEQATYGYTFGSGTRLTVV.